These 22 T cell receptor beta chains originate from one sample sequenced in a study of T cell responses to AZD1222 COVID-19 vaccine. Libraries were prepared by immunoSEQ multiplex PCR; TCRdb keeps only in-frame clonotypes and omits some of them. The sample shows 140,000 to 150,000 clones, 80% to 90% of them seen only once. Sequencing used peripheral blood, obtained on day 0 of AZD1222 vaccination. The receptors here all came from an adult in good health.

The chain has TRBV5-5 and TRBJ1-1, with 7 bases lining up with TRBD1. This CDR3 region has 15 residues. Germline CDR1 is SGHKS and CDR2 is YYEKEE (reference sequence). V lost 2 bases and J lost 5; bases outside the gene matches: 9. The CDR3 DNA follows: TGTGCCAGCAGCTTTCCCTCAGGGGGAAGGACTGAAGCTTTCTTT. Translating gives CASSFPSGGRTEAFF. Drawing the rest from reference TRBV5-5 and TRBJ1-1, the complete variable domain is DAGVTQSPTHLIKTRGQQVTLRCSPISGHKSVSWYQQVLGQGPQFIFQYYEKEERGRGNFPDRFSARQFPNYSSELNVNALLLGDSALYLCASSFPSGGRTEAFFGQGTRLTVV.

The chain employs TRBV11-2 and TRBJ1-2; a possible D gene is TRBD1 (5 bases). The CDR3 has 16 amino acids. Germline CDR1 reads SGHAT; CDR2 reads FQNNGV. V gave up 4 bases and J gave up 0 bases, with 15 bases separating them. The CDR3 loop reads CASSSPGRPPNYGYTF. Written as DNA, the CDR3 is TGTGCCAGCAGCTCCCCGGGACGGCCACCTAACTATGGCTACACCTTC.

This clone was found once. V usage is TRBV27 and J usage is TRBJ2-1; D is unresolved. CDR1 MNHEY and CDR2 SMNVEV come from the germline V gene (reference sequence). Trimming shortened V by 8 bases and J by 7 bases, and 9 bases separated the two germline ends. The CDR3 covers 11 residues. CDR3 amino acids: CASLARNEQFF. CDR3 in DNA: TGTGCCAGCCTGGCGAGGAATGAGCAGTTCTTC.

The chain employs TRBV6-5 and TRBJ1-1, with TRBD1 matching over 10 bases. The CDR3 contains 15 residues. Germline assignment: CDR1 MNHEY and CDR2 SVGAGI. V shed 6 bases and J 0 bases; nucleotides not matched to a gene: 4. CDR3 amino acids: CASRRGQGMNTEAFF. The CDR3, as DNA: TGTGCCAGCAGGAGGGGACAGGGGATGAACACTGAAGCTTTCTTT.

The V gene is TRBV14, the J gene TRBJ2-7; 7 bases align to TRBD1. CDR3 length: 13 residues. Germline assignment: CDR1 SGHDN and CDR2 FVKESK. The junction had 3 bases not matched to a gene; V was cut back by 4 bases and J by 3 bases. CDR3 sequence reads: CASSLRDSYEQYF. CDR3 DNA: TGTGCCAGCAGCCTCCGGGACAGCTACGAGCAGTACTTC.

The J gene is TRBJ2-3, the V gene TRBV9; 15 bases line up with TRBD2. CDR3 size: 16 residues. The germline gives CDR1 SGDLS, CDR2 YYNGEE. V shed 4 bases, J shed 8 bases, and the junction held 8 bases outside the gene matches. The CDR3 reads CASSIGRTSGGGTQYF. The CDR3 region has the DNA TGTGCCAGCAGCATTGGGCGGACTAGCGGGGGGGGTACGCAGTATTTT.

This clone was detected a few times. The rearrangement links TRBV5-1 to TRBJ2-2; TRBD1 aligns across 7 bases. The CDR3 runs 17 residues. The trim removed 4 bases at V and 2 bases at J, leaving 11 bases unmatched. Germline V gene sequence: CDR1 SGHRS, CDR2 YFSETQ. CDR3 DNA: TGCGCCAGCAGCCCGGGACAGTCCCGAGCAAACACCGGGGAGCTGTTTTTT. This gives the protein CASSPGQSRANTGELFF.

The chain links TRBV6-4 to TRBJ1-6; possible D gene TRBD1, 5 bases. The V end lost 6 bases, the J end lost 9 bases, and 18 bases lay between the germline ends. The CDR3 spans 15 residues. Germline V gives CDR1 MRHNA, CDR2 SNTAGT. The DNA for the CDR3 is TGTGCCAGCAGCTTAGAGGGGACTTTGGGTTCACCCCTCCACTTT. It translates to CASSLEGTLGSPLHF.

The chain links TRBV2 to TRBJ1-2; TRBD1 might be the D (6 bases). Deletions cut 7 bases from V and 7 bases from J, with 37 bases between. CDR1 is SNHLY and CDR2 is FYNNEI in the germline V gene. CDR3 length: 20 residues. The CDR3 nucleotides are TGTGCCAGCATCCCGCCGGACAGCCACCAATTTGAGGGGTTCGGAGGTGGCTACACCTTC. Residues: CASIPPDSHQFEGFGGGYTF. Full variable domain (rest looked up from reference TRBV2 and TRBJ1-2): EPEVTQTPSHQVTQMGQEVILRCVPISNHLYFYWYRQILGQKVEFLVSFYNNEISEKSEIFDDQFSVERPDGSNFTLKIRSTKLEDSAMYFCASIPPDSHQFEGFGGGYTFGSGTRLTVV.

The chain recombines TRBV27 with TRBJ1-2; tentatively, D is TRBD1 (5 bases). Germline V lookup: CDR1 MNHEY, CDR2 SMNVEV (reference sequence). There are 13 residues in the CDR3. The V and J ends lost 3 bases and 6 bases respectively, with 11 bases between them. The CDR3 loop is CASSFPGMNGYTF. In DNA form, the CDR3 reads TGTGCCAGCAGTTTCCCAGGGATGAATGGCTACACCTTC.

The chain combines TRBV2 with TRBJ2-1; TRBD2 aligns across 7 bases. V lost 0 bases, J lost 0 bases, and 20 bases stayed unmatched. There are 22 residues in the CDR3. Germline V gene lookup returns CDR1 SNHLY and CDR2 FYNNEI. The CDR3 DNA reads as TGTGCCAGCAGTGAAGCGCCTCCCCGCGGGAGCGTCCACTTAAGCTCCTACAATGAGCAGTTCTTC. Translation: CASSEAPPRGSVHLSSYNEQFF. Based on the CDR3 plus reference TRBV2 and TRBJ2-1, the full variable domain is EPEVTQTPSHQVTQMGQEVILRCVPISNHLYFYWYRQILGQKVEFLVSFYNNEISEKSEIFDDQFSVERPDGSNFTLKIRSTKLEDSAMYFCASSEAPPRGSVHLSSYNEQFFGPGTRLTVL.

The V gene is TRBV5-5, the J gene TRBJ2-2; 7 positions match TRBD1. The CDR3 covers 16 residues. V lost 5 bases to trimming and J lost 1 base; unmatched junction nucleotides: 8. Germline CDR1 is SGHKS and CDR2 is YYEKEE (reference sequence). In DNA, the CDR3 is TGTGCCAGCAGTAATACAGGGGTTAGGAACACCGGGGAGCTGTTTTTT. Translated, it gives CASSNTGVRNTGELFF. Full variable domain (outside the CDR3, taken from reference TRBV5-5 and TRBJ2-2): DAGVTQSPTHLIKTRGQQVTLRCSPISGHKSVSWYQQVLGQGPQFIFQYYEKEERGRGNFPDRFSARQFPNYSSELNVNALLLGDSALYLCASSNTGVRNTGELFFGEGSRLTVL.

The chain uses TRBV25-1 and TRBJ2-7, with 9 bases that match TRBD1. CDR1 MGHDK and CDR2 SYGVNS come from the germline V gene. The CDR3 consists of 15 residues. Trimming cost V 2 bases and J 1 base; bases outside gene matches: 3. In DNA form, the CDR3 reads TGTGCCAGCAGTGAACCCGGGACAGGGTCCTACGAGCAGTACTTC. It codes for CASSEPGTGSYEQYF.

This clone came up once. The chain joins TRBV14 to TRBJ2-7; possibly TRBD1 for D (5 bases). CDR3 length: 13 residues. Germline V gene sequence: CDR1 SGHDN, CDR2 FVKESK. Trimming left V 5 bases short and J 0 bases short, with 8 bases between. CDR3: CASSFDSSYEQYF. The CDR3 DNA follows: TGTGCCAGCAGCTTTGACAGCTCCTACGAGCAGTACTTC.

The chain employs TRBV18 and TRBJ1-3; a possible D gene is TRBD1 (5 bases). CDR3 length equals 14 residues. Germline values: CDR1 KGHSH, CDR2 LQKENI. The V end lost 4 bases, the J end lost 2 bases, and 9 bases lay between the germline ends. DNA of the CDR3: TGTGCCAGCTCACAGGGACTCACTGGAAACACCATATATTTT. Amino acids: CASSQGLTGNTIYF.

The gene calls are TRBV7-8 and TRBJ2-7; D unclear. CDR1 SGHVS and CDR2 FQNEAQ come from the germline V gene. This CDR3 is built from 15 residues. Trimming shortened V by 5 bases and J by 0 bases, and 14 bases separated the two germline ends. The CDR3 loop reads CASSHEERSSYEQYF. In DNA form, the CDR3 reads TGTGCCAGCAGCCATGAAGAGCGTAGCTCCTACGAGCAGTACTTC.

This sequence joins TRBV9 and TRBJ2-1; the D gene is possibly TRBD1 (5 bases). V gave up 2 bases and J gave up 4 bases, with 7 bases separating them. Germline V lookup: CDR1 SGDLS, CDR2 YYNGEE. This CDR3 is 13 amino acids long. The CDR3 protein is CASSVTVYNEQFF. The CDR3 nucleotides are TGTGCCAGCAGCGTGACAGTTTACAATGAGCAGTTCTTC.

The chain links TRBV5-1 to TRBJ2-1; 7 bases line up with TRBD2. This CDR3 is built from 13 residues. Germline V CDR1 and CDR2: SGHRS, YFSETQ. V lost 0 bases to trimming and J lost 10 bases; unmatched junction nucleotides: 4. As DNA, the CDR3 is TGCGCCAGCAGCTTGGATCGGGGGGTGGAGCAGTTCTTC. Encoded protein: CASSLDRGVEQFF.

The chain links TRBV4-2 to TRBJ1-5, with D tentatively TRBD1 (6 bases). In germline, CDR1 is LGHNA, CDR2 YNFKEQ. This CDR3 contains 16 residues. The V and J ends lost 1 base and 1 base respectively, with 11 bases between them. CDR3 in amino acids: CASSQAGAGSNQPQHF. The CDR3 coding sequence is TGTGCCAGCAGCCAAGCGGGGGCAGGGAGCAATCAGCCCCAGCATTTT.

This clone was counted a few times. This chain uses TRBV7-8 with TRBJ1-4; D uncertain. Germline lookup yields CDR1 SGHVS and CDR2 FQNEAQ. The CDR3 has 15 amino acids. The ends were cut back, 1 base at V and 5 bases at J, with 11 bases in the middle. In DNA form, the CDR3 reads TGTGCCAGCAGCTTAGAGAATATTAGGAATGAAAAACTGTTTTTT. Amino acid sequence: CASSLENIRNEKLFF.

In the case of this clone: At the DNA level, this CDR3 is encoded by other sequences in the same sample as well. This chain joins TRBV27 and TRBJ1-5, with D unclear. V lost 5 bases and J lost 7, with 9 bases in between. Germline lookup yields CDR1 MNHEY and CDR2 SMNVEV (reference sequence). The CDR3 length is 12 residues. CDR3 sequence: CASSPPGQPQHF. CDR3 nucleotide sequence: TGTGCCAGCAGTCCCCCGGGGCAGCCCCAGCATTTT.

CDR3 DNA: TGTGCCAGCAGCCTCCGGACAGGGGGCGGGTACACTGAAGCTTTCTTT. This encodes CASSLRTGGGYTEAFF. This chain uses TRBV3-1 (or the pseudogene TRBV3-2) with TRBJ1-1, with 11 bases that match TRBD1. J gave up 3 bases and V 4 bases, and 7 bases lay outside the gene matches. Germline V gene lookup returns CDR1 LGHDT and CDR2 YNNKEL (reference sequence). This CDR3 is built from 16 residues.